Included here is one T cell receptor (beta chain) sequence, with context. After template switching added a universal primer site, the resulting cDNA carried unique molecular identifiers. TCRdb re-analysed the 5' RACE reads in MiXCR, keeping a single row per CDR3 protein. The repertoire holds 1.5 million to 2 million distinct CDR3 sequences, roughly a third seen once, with about 0.25% in the top ten. The data originate from a study of identical twins. Only healthy Caucasians were included as donors. The sequence derives from a newborn girl in good health. Sequenced: cord blood.

The DNA for the CDR3 is TGTGCCAGCAGTGAAGTGCGGGGGCACAAAGAGACCCAGTACTTC. Its protein product is CASSEVRGHKETQYF. V gene TRBV6-1 combines with J gene TRBJ2-5; perhaps TRBD2 as D (7 bases). The germline V gene has CDR1 MNHNS and CDR2 SASEGT. V was cut by 1 base and J by 3 bases, with 12 bases left in between. The CDR3 spans 15 residues.